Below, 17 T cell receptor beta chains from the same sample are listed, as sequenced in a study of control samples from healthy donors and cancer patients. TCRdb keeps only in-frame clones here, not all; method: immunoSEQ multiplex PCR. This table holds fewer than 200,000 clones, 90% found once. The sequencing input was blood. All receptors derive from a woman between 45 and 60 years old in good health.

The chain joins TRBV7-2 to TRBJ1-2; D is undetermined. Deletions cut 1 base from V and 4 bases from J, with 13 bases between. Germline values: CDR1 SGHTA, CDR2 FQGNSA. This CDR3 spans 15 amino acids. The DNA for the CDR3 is TGTGCCAGCAGCTTAGACCCGGGGTTTAGCTATGGCTACACCTTC. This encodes CASSLDPGFSYGYTF.

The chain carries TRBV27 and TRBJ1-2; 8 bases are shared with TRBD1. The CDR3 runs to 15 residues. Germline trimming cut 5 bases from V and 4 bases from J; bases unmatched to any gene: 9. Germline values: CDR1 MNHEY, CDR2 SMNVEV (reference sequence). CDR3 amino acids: CASSPPGQGRYGYTF. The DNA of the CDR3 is TGTGCCAGCAGTCCTCCCGGACAGGGACGCTATGGCTACACCTTC.

In DNA, the CDR3 is TGTGCCAGCAGACTTTCGGAGGGGTATAGCAATCAGCCCCAGCATTTT. Its translation is CASRLSEGYSNQPQHF. The V gene is TRBV7-2, the J gene TRBJ1-5; a possible D gene is TRBD1 (5 bases). This CDR3 contains 16 residues. V gave up 6 bases and J gave up 0 bases, with 15 bases separating them. Per germline, CDR1 SGHTA and CDR2 FQGNSA.

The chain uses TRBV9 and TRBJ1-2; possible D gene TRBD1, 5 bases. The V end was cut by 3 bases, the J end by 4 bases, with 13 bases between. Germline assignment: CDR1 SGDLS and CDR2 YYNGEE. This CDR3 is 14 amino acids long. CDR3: CASSEQEGSYGYTF. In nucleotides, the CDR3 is TGTGCCAGCAGCGAGCAGGAGGGGAGCTATGGCTACACCTTC.

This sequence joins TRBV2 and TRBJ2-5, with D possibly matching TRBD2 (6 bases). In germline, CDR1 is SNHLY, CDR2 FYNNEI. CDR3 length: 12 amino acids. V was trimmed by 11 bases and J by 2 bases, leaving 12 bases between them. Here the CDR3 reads CAAAGLQETQYF. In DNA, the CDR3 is TGTGCCGCGGCGGGACTGCAAGAGACCCAGTACTTC. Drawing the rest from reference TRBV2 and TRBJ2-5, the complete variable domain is EPEVTQTPSHQVTQMGQEVILRCVPISNHLYFYWYRQILGQKVEFLVSFYNNEISEKSEIFDDQFSVERPDGSNFTLKIRSTKLEDSAMYFCAAAGLQETQYFGPGTRLLVL.

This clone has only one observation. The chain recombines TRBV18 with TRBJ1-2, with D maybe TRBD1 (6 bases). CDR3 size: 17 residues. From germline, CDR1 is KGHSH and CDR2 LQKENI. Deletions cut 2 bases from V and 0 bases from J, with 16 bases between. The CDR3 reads CASSPTPGDGANYGYTF. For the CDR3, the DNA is TGTGCCAGCTCACCAACTCCAGGGGACGGGGCTAACTATGGCTACACCTTC.

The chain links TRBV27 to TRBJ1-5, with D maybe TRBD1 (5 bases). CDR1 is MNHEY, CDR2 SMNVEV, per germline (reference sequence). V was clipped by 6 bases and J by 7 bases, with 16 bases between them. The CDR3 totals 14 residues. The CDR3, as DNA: TGTGCCAGCAGGCCCCAGGGTAATGGGCAGCCCCAGCATTTT. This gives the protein CASRPQGNGQPQHF.

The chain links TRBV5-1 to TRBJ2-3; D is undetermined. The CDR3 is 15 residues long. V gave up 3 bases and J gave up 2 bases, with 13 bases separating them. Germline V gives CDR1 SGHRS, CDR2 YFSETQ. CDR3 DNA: TGCGCCAGCAGCTCCGGTGGGGTTAACACAGATACGCAGTATTTT. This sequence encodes CASSSGGVNTDTQYF.

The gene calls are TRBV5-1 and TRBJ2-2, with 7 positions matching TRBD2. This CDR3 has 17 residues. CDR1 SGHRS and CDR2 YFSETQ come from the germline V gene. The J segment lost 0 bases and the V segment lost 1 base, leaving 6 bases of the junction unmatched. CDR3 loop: CASSLLAGDANTGELFF. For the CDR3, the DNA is TGCGCCAGCAGCTTGTTAGCGGGTGACGCGAACACCGGGGAGCTGTTTTTT.

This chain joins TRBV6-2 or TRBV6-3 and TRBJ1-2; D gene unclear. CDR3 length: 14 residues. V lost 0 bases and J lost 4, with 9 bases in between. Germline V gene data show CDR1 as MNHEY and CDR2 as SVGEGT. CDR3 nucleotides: TGTGCCAGCAGTTACTCGGCCCGAACCTATGGCTACACCTTC. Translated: CASSYSARTYGYTF.

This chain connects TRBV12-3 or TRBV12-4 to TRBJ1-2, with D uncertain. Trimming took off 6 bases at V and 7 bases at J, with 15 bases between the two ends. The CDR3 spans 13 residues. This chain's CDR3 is CASSTWEAGGYTF. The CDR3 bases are TGTGCCAGCAGCACCTGGGAGGCTGGTGGCTACACCTTC.

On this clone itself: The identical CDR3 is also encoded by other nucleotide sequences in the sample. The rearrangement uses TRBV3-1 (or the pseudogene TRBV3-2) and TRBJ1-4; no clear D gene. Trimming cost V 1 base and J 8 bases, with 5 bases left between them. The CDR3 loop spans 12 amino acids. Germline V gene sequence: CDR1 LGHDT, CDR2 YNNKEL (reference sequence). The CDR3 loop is CASSQGREKLFF. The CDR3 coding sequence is TGTGCCAGCAGCCAAGGACGGGAAAAACTGTTTTTT.

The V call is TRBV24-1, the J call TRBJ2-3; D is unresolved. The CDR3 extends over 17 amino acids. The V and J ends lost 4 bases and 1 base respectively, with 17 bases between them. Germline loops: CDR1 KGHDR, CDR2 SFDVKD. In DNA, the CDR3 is TGTGCCACCAGTGACCCCGGGTCCTACGCTGGCACAGATACGCAGTATTTT. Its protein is CATSDPGSYAGTDTQYF.

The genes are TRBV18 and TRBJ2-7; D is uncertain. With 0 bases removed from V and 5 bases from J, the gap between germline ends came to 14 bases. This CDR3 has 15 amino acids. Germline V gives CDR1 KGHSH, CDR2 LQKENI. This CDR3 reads CASSPPTEAPHEQYF. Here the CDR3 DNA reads TGTGCCAGCTCACCACCGACGGAAGCACCCCACGAGCAGTACTTC.

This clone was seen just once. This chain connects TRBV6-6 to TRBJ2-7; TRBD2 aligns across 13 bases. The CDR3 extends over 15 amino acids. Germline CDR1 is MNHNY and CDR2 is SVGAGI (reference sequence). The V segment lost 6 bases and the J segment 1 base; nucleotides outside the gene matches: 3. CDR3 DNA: TGTGCCAGCAGCCCACTAGCGGGGGGGTCCTACGAGCAGTACTTC. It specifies CASSPLAGGSYEQYF.

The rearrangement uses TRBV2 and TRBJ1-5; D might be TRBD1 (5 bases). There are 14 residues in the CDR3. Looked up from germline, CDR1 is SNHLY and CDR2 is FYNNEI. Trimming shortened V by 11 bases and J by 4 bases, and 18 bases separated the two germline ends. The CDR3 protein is CAGGTGLPNQPQHF. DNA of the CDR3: TGTGCCGGGGGGACGGGACTCCCGAATCAGCCCCAGCATTTT.

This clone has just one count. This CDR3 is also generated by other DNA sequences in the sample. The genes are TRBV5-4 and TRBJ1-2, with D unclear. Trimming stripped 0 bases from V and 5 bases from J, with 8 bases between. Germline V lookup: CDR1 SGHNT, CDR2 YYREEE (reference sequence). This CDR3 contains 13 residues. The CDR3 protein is CASSLDGYYGYTF. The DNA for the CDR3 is TGTGCCAGCAGCTTGGACGGGTATTATGGCTACACCTTC.